This is a list of T cell receptor beta chains from one sample in a study of PD-1 blockade in classical Hodgkin lymphoma. The repertoire was sequenced with immunoSEQ multiplex PCR; TCRdb's copy has only in-frame clones and lacks some. The sample yields roughly 40,000 clones, 85% to 90% seen once. The sample here was peripheral blood mononuclear cells (PBMCs), taken at baseline. Receptors originate from a human donor with classical Hodgkin lymphoma. Both conserved end residues are part of each CDR3. A D gene is named only where the DNA matches it firmly. Size is stated for part of the rows, as once, few or many counts, or as a class when the clone is expanded.

TRBJ2-1 | . | TRBV12-5 | . | TGTGCTAGTGGTTTGAGGCGGGGCAATGAGCAGTTCTTC | CASGLRRGNEQFF
TRBJ1-3 | . | TRBV12-5 | once | TGTGCTAGTGGTTTGGTACCTTCTCATCCGTTCTTACCACAGAGTCCTGGAAACACCATATATTTT | CASGLVPSHPFLPQSPGNTIYF
TRBJ2-5 | TRBD1 | TRBV6-6 | . | TGTGCCAGCAGTTACTTGAGGGGACAGCAAGAGACCCAGTACTTC | CASSYLRGQQETQYF
TRBJ2-7 | . | TRBV10-3 | . | TGTGCCATTCGGGGGGGGACAGACCCCTACGAGCAGTACTTC | CAIRGGTDPYEQYF
TRBJ1-2 | TRBD1 | TRBV6-9 | . | TGTGCCAGCAGTAGGACAGGGCCGGGGGACTATGGCTACACCTTC | CASSRTGPGDYGYTF
TRBJ1-3 | TRBD1 | TRBV4-1 | . | TGCGCCAGCAGCTGGAAGGGAGATACAGGGGGCTCTGGAAACACCATATATTTT | CASSWKGDTGGSGNTIYF
TRBJ2-2 | TRBD1 | TRBV6-5 | . | TGTGCCAGCAGTTACCGGACAGGGAACACCGGGGAGCTGTTTTTT | CASSYRTGNTGELFF
TRBJ2-3 | TRBD2 | TRBV9 | . | TGTGCCAGCAGCGCAGCACCGGGACTAGGGGCCACAGATACGCAGTATTTT | CASSAAPGLGATDTQYF
TRBJ1-6 | . | TRBV5-4 | . | TGTGCCAGCAGCCGGACCACCTCAGGTTCACCCCTCCACTTT | CASSRTTSGSPLHF
TRBJ2-7 | . | TRBV6-5 | . | TGTGCCAGCAGTTACTCGGAACTATTGTTGAACGAGCAGTACTTC | CASSYSELLLNEQYF
TRBJ2-7 | TRBD2 | TRBV10-2 | . | TGCGCCAGCAGTGAGTCTACGGGAGGGCTCGCCGAGCAGTACTTC | CASSESTGGLAEQYF
TRBJ1-2 | . | TRBV11-2 | . | TGTGCCAGCAGCTTACGGGCAACACCCCGGGGGGACTATGGCTACACCTTC | CASSLRATPRGDYGYTF
TRBJ1-2 | . | TRBV5-4 | . | TGTGCCAGCAGCTTGAAAGGGTCGGGAGGCTACACCTTC | CASSLKGSGGYTF
TRBJ2-3 | . | TRBV4-1 | . | TGCGCCAGCAGCCAGTGGTGGGGGCGCACAGATACGCAGTATTTT | CASSQWWGRTDTQYF
TRBJ1-5 | . | TRBV7-9 | . | TGTGCCAGCAGCTTATTGGGTCCCAATCAGCCCCAGCATTTT | CASSLLGPNQPQHF
TRBJ1-4 | . | TRBV6-6 | . | TGTGCCAGCAGTTACAGGCCGGACGAAAAACTGTTTTTT | CASSYRPDEKLFF
TRBJ2-7 | TRBD1 | TRBV5-1 | . | TGCGCCAGCAGCCCAACAACGGGACAGTACTACGAGCAGTACTTC | CASSPTTGQYYEQYF
TRBJ2-5 | . | TRBV29-1 | . | TGCAGCGTGGCTGACTTAGCATTCCGAGAGACCCAGTACTTC | CSVADLAFRETQYF
TRBJ2-7 | . | TRBV7-9 | . | TGTGCCAGCAGCACCCAACAGGGCTCCTACGAGCAGTACTTC | CASSTQQGSYEQYF
TRBJ2-3 | . | TRBV11-2 | few | TGTGCCAGCAGCTTAGAGGGGTACACAGATACGCAGTATTTT | CASSLEGYTDTQYF
TRBJ1-1 | . | TRBV4-2 | . | TGTGCCAGCAGCCAAGATCGTACAGGAGACACTGAAGCTTTCTTT | CASSQDRTGDTEAFF
TRBJ2-1 | . | TRBV5-4 | few | TGTGCCAGCAGCTTGAATGGGATCTATGAGCAGTTCTTC | CASSLNGIYEQFF
TRBJ2-2 | . | TRBV19 | . | TGTGCCAGTAGTATAGATCTTGGCCTAGCGTACACCGGGGAGCTGTTTTTT | CASSIDLGLAYTGELFF
TRBJ1-5 | . | TRBV10-3 | . | TGTGCCATCAGTGTGGGAGACAATCAGCCCCAGCATTTT | CAISVGDNQPQHF
TRBJ1-3 | . | TRBV5-1 | once | TGCGCCAGCAGCTTGCGACTTGGAAACACCATATATTTT | CASSLRLGNTIYF
TRBJ2-3 | . | TRBV6-1 | . | TGTGCCAGCAGTGAAGCGCTTCAGAGGCAGTATTTT | CASSEALQRQYF
TRBJ2-7 | TRBD2 | TRBV11-2 | . | TGTGCCAGCAGCTTAGTGACTAGCGGTTCCTACGAGCAGTACTTC | CASSLVTSGSYEQYF
TRBJ2-1 | . | TRBV11-2 | . | TGTGCCAGCAGCTTAGCGGGAGATGAGCAGTTCTTC | CASSLAGDEQFF
TRBJ2-7 | . | TRBV10-3 | . | TGTGCCAGCAGTTACTCGGGCAGAACCCCCTACGAGCAGTACTTC | CASSYSGRTPYEQYF
TRBJ2-3 | TRBD2 | TRBV9 | . | TGTGCCAGCAGCGTAGTAGCGGGAGTCCCTACGCAGTATTTT | CASSVVAGVPTQYF
TRBJ1-1 | . | TRBV20-1 | . | TGCAGTGCTAGAAGATTGCGGGAAGCTTTCTTT | CSARRLREAFF
TRBJ2-1 | . | TRBV27 | few | TGTGCCAGCAGCCAGACTTACAGGGGGGGAGATGAGCAGTTCTTC | CASSQTYRGGDEQFF
TRBJ2-7 | TRBD2 | TRBV7-2 | . | TGTGCCAGCAGCCGACTAGCGGAGCTCTCCTACGAGCAGTACTTC | CASSRLAELSYEQYF
TRBJ2-3 | . | TRBV7-2 | . | TGTGCCAGCAGCCTCGACGGGATAGAAGCAGATACGCAGTATTTT | CASSLDGIEADTQYF
TRBJ2-2 | . | TRBV4-2 | . | TGTGCCAGCAGCCAAGGTGATGCAGGGTATACCGGGGAGCTGTTTTTT | CASSQGDAGYTGELFF
TRBJ1-4 | . | TRBV6-1 | . | TGTGCCAGCAGTGGGGGTCGAGGAAAACTGTTTTTT | CASSGGRGKLFF
TRBJ2-5 | TRBD1 | TRBV7-9 | . | TGTGCCAGCAACCAGTACGGGAGGACCGGGACAGGGGAGGACGAGACCCAGTACTTC | CASNQYGRTGTGEDETQYF
TRBJ2-2 | . | TRBV19 | . | TGTGCCAGTAGTACAGACCGGCAGGGGAAGGACACCGGGGAGCTGTTTTTT | CASSTDRQGKDTGELFF
TRBJ2-1 | TRBD2 | TRBV7-3 | . | TGTGCCAGCAGCTTACTAGCGGGGGGCCACTATGAGCAGTTCTTC | CASSLLAGGHYEQFF
TRBJ1-1 | TRBD1 | TRBV7-9 | . | TGTGCCAGCAGCCTGGACGACAGGGGGAAAACTGAAGCTTTCTTT | CASSLDDRGKTEAFF
TRBJ2-2 | . | TRBV7-6 | . | TGTGCCAGCAGCTTGTTCACAGGGGAGGACACCGGGGAGCTGTTTTTT | CASSLFTGEDTGELFF
TRBJ2-5 | . | TRBV6-5 | . | TGTGCCAGCAGTACGGGACTCAGGGAGACCCAGTACTTC | CASSTGLRETQYF
TRBJ1-1 | . | TRBV28 | few | TGTGCCAGCTGGGGAAGGGTAGGTGAAGCTTTCTTT | CASWGRVGEAFF
TRBJ2-7 | . | TRBV5-6 | . | TGTGCCAGCAGCTCGGACGGCGGGGTCTCCTACGAGCAGTACTTC | CASSSDGGVSYEQYF
TRBJ2-6 | . | TRBV27 | . | TGTGCCAGCAGTTTATCGCCCGACAGTTCCGGGGCCAACGTCCTGACTTTC | CASSLSPDSSGANVLTF
TRBJ2-5 | . | TRBV11-2 | . | TGTGCCAGCAGCAGGGGAGAGACCCAGTACTTC | CASSRGETQYF
TRBJ1-4 | . | TRBV10-2 | . | TGCGCCAGCAAGGCAATACCGAAGGGGGTAGGGGAAAAACTGTTTTTT | CASKAIPKGVGEKLFF
TRBJ2-2 | . | TRBV6-6 | . | TGTGCCAGCAGGGTTGACACCGGGGAGCTGTTTTTT | CASRVDTGELFF
TRBJ2-7 | . | TRBV7-2 | . | TGTGCCAGCAGCTTAGCGCACTCTCAGGGGGAGCAGTACTTC | CASSLAHSQGEQYF
TRBJ2-2 | . | TRBV6-5 | few | TGTGCCAGCAGGTCGACGGCCGGGGAGCTGTTTTTT | CASRSTAGELFF
TRBJ2-2 | . | TRBV5-1 | . | TGCGCCAGCAGCTTGGGAAGTACTAGGGCTGCCGGGGAGCTGTTTTTT | CASSLGSTRAAGELFF
TRBJ2-7 | . | TRBV30 | . | TGTGCCTGGAGTGTTCTCTACGAGCAGTACTTC | CAWSVLYEQYF
TRBJ2-3 | . | TRBV7-6 | . | TGTGCCAGCAGCTCATCGGGACACCACACAGATACGCAGTATTTT | CASSSSGHHTDTQYF